These 12 T cell receptor beta chains were sequenced from one sample in a study of memory CD4+ T cells and cytomegalovirus serostatus. TCRdb keeps only in-frame clones here, not all; method: immunoSEQ multiplex PCR. The repertoire has about 57,000 clones, around 79% of them found once; the top ten carry less than 0.9%. The sort gate was single viable CD3+CD4+CD8-CD45RO+ cells for memory CD4+ T cells. The specimen sequenced was memory CD4+ T cells from blood. These receptors all come from an adult in good health and CMV-seronegative.

The chain has TRBV7-2 and TRBJ2-7; D may be TRBD1 (6 bases). The CDR3 contains 15 residues. V gave up 1 base and J gave up 2 bases, with 12 bases separating them. Germline V gene data show CDR1 as SGHTA and CDR2 as FQGNSA. The CDR3 loop reads CASSLGGRTAYEQYF. In DNA, the CDR3 is TGTGCCAGCAGCTTAGGAGGACGGACAGCCTACGAGCAGTACTTC.

The chain uses TRBV5-4 and TRBJ2-2, with 8 bases lining up with TRBD1. CDR3 size: 19 residues. The trim removed 2 bases at V and 0 bases at J, leaving 12 bases unmatched. Germline V gene lookup returns CDR1 SGHNT and CDR2 YYREEE (reference sequence). The CDR3, as DNA: TGTGCCAGCAGCTTTGGTTTCAGTTGGGGACAGGCGAACACCGGGGAGCTGTTTTTT. It codes for CASSFGFSWGQANTGELFF.

This clone has only a few counts. The chain carries TRBV7-2 and TRBJ1-5; D may be TRBD1 (6 bases). Germline V CDR1 and CDR2: SGHTA, FQGNSA. CDR3 size: 12 residues. The ends were cut back, 5 bases at V and 8 bases at J, with 10 bases in the middle. CDR3 nucleotide sequence: TGTGCCAGCAGCCCCAGGGGTGAGCCCCAGCATTTT. As protein: CASSPRGEPQHF.

The chain recombines TRBV28 with TRBJ2-5, with unresolved D. The CDR3 is made up of 13 amino acids. In germline, CDR1 is MDHEN, CDR2 SYDVKM. V lost 3 bases and J 3 bases, leaving 8 bases between the germline ends. In DNA form, the CDR3 reads TGTGCCAGCAGTTTTGGGGTTGAAGAGACCCAGTACTTC. Translated, it gives CASSFGVEETQYF.

This rearrangement joins TRBV14 to TRBJ1-2, with TRBD1 matching over 10 bases. CDR1 and CDR2 (germline): SGHDN, FVKESK. Trimming removed 4 bases from V and 8 bases from J; junction bases left unmatched: 7. CDR3 size: 14 residues. The DNA of the CDR3 is TGTGCCAGCAGCCGAACGACAGGGGGCGTGGGCTACACCTTC. This encodes CASSRTTGGVGYTF.

This chain joins TRBV5-1 and TRBJ2-1; D gene unclear. The V and J ends lost 0 bases and 5 bases respectively, with 6 bases between them. CDR1 is SGHRS, CDR2 YFSETQ, per germline. The CDR3 loop spans 13 amino acids. The chain's CDR3 is CASSLGPDNEQFF. The DNA of the CDR3 is TGCGCCAGCAGCTTGGGGCCCGACAATGAGCAGTTCTTC.

The genes are TRBV30 and TRBJ1-6, with 8 positions matching TRBD1. CDR3 length: 13 residues. CDR1 is GTSNPN and CDR2 is SVGIG in the germline V gene (reference sequence). Germline trimming cut 0 bases from V and 9 bases from J; bases unmatched to any gene: 1. The CDR3 DNA reads TGTGCCTGGAGTGTAGACAGGGGTTCACCCCTCCACTTT. Protein: CAWSVDRGSPLHF.

The chain has TRBV9 and TRBJ1-1; D not resolved. The CDR3 is 13 residues long. Germline lookup yields CDR1 SGDLS and CDR2 YYNGEE. The V gene lost 0 bases and the J gene lost 0 bases, with 3 bases spanning the gap. The CDR3 sequence: CASSVEVNTEAFF. The CDR3 DNA is TGTGCCAGCAGCGTAGAAGTGAACACTGAAGCTTTCTTT.

The chain combines TRBV6-5 with TRBJ2-1, with 10 bases matching TRBD2. This CDR3 is 13 amino acids long. Looked up from germline, CDR1 is MNHEY and CDR2 is SVGAGI. J lost 4 bases, V lost 7 bases, and 1 base had no gene match. CDR3 in DNA: TGTGCCAGCAAGACTAGCGGGTACAATGAGCAGTTCTTC. The encoded protein is CASKTSGYNEQFF.

The J gene is TRBJ1-1, the V gene TRBV5-4; D is uncertain. The V and J ends lost 4 bases and 1 base respectively, with 11 bases between them. The CDR3 runs to 14 residues. Germline V gene sequence: CDR1 SGHNT, CDR2 YYREEE (reference sequence). CDR3 residues: CASSPTSRNTEAFF. CDR3 coding DNA: TGTGCCAGCAGCCCTACTTCCCGGAACACTGAAGCTTTCTTT.

The rearrangement uses TRBV6-6 and TRBJ1-2, with 10 bases that match TRBD1. The J segment lost 2 bases and the V segment lost 6 bases, leaving 3 bases of the junction unmatched. Germline V lookup: CDR1 MNHNY, CDR2 SVGAGI (reference sequence). This CDR3 is built from 14 residues. The chain's CDR3 is CASRGQGQNYGYTF. CDR3 sequence (DNA): TGTGCCAGCAGGGGACAGGGGCAGAACTATGGCTACACCTTC.

The sample holds a few counts of this clone. The chain recombines TRBV18 with TRBJ1-2, with no clear D. The germline gives CDR1 KGHSH, CDR2 LQKENI. CDR3 length equals 15 residues. V lost 0 bases to trimming and J lost 1 base, with 9 bases between them. The CDR3, as DNA: TGTGCCAGCTCACCACCCGGAGCAAATAACTATGGCTACACCTTC. Its translation: CASSPPGANNYGYTF.